This entry lists 3 T cell receptor beta chains sequenced from one sample in a study of T-cell memory formation after mild COVID-19. MiXCR was run by TCRdb on the 5' RACE reads, yielding one entry per CDR3 protein. The sample has 390,000 or so distinct CDR3 sequences; 16% are singletons. Material: PBMCs or a T cell subset sorted from them (not recorded which). These receptors all come from a man in his late teens or twenties who had mild COVID-19 (a few samples of this study predate the infection). Cell type and time point are not known.

This clonotype was seen repeatedly, ten times or more. This sequence joins TRBV28 and TRBJ2-3; 8 bases map to TRBD1. CDR3 length equals 14 residues. J gave up 6 bases and V 5 bases, and 7 bases lay outside the gene matches. The V gene's germline CDR1 is MDHEN and CDR2 SYDVKM. The CDR3 is CASSAPGGGDTQYF. Here the CDR3 DNA reads TGTGCCAGCAGTGCACCAGGGGGCGGCGATACGCAGTATTTT.

The chain combines TRBV6-4 with TRBJ1-1; D is undetermined. This CDR3 comprises 14 residues. The V gene's germline CDR1 is MRHNA and CDR2 SNTAGT. Trimming stripped 4 bases from V and 1 base from J, with 10 bases between. As DNA, the CDR3 is TGTGCCAGCAGTGGATCGCCGGGGAACACTGAAGCTTTCTTT. This translates into CASSGSPGNTEAFF.

This clonotype was seen more than once but under ten times. The rearrangement joins TRBV20-1 to TRBJ1-1; the D gene is possibly TRBD1 (6 bases). In germline, CDR1 is DFQATT, CDR2 SNEGSKA (reference sequence). CDR3 length equals 16 residues. V lost 0 bases, J lost 11 bases, and 25 bases lay in between. The CDR3 DNA is TGCAGTGCTAGAGAACTGGGGGCAGGAGGCGATTTGTGGGCTTTCTTT. Encoded protein: CSARELGAGGDLWAFF.